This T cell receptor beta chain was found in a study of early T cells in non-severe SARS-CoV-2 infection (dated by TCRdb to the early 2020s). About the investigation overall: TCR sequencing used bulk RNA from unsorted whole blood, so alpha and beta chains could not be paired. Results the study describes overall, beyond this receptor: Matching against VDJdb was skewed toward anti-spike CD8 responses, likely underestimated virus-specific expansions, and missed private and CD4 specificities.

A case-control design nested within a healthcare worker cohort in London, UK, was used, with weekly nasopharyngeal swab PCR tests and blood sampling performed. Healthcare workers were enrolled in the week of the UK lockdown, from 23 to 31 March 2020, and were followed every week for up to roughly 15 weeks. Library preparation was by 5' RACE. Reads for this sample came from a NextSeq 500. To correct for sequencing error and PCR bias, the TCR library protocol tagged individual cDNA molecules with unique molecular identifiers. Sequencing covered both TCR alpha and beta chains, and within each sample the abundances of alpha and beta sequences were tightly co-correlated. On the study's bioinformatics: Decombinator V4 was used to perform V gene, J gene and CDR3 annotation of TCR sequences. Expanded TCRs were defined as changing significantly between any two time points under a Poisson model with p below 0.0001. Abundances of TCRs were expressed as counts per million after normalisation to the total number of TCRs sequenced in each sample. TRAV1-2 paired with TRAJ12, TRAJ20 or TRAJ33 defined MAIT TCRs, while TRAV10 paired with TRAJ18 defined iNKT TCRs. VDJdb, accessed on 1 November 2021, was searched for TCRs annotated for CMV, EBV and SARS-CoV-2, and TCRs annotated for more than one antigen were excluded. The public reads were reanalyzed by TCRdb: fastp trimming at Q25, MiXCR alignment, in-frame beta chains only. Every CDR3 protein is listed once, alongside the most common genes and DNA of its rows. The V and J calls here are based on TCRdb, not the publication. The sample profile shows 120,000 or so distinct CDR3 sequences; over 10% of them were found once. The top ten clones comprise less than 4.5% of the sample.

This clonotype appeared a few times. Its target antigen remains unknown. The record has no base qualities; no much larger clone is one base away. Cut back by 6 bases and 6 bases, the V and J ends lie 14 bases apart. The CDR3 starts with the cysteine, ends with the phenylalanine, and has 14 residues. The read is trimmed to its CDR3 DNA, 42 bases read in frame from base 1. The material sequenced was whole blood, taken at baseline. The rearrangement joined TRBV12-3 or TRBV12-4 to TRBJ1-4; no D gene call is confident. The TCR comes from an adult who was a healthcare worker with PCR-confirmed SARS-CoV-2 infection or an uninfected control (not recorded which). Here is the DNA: TGTGCCAGCAGCCGCGTGAGGACGGATGAAAAACTGTTTTTT. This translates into CASSRVRTDEKLFF.